This passage covers 17 T cell receptor beta chains from one sample sequenced in a study of Graves' ophthalmopathy and Graves' hyperthyroidism. Using RNA transcripts, the TCR beta CDR3 regions were amplified. After a first-round RT-PCR with HTBI primers, a second-round multiplex PCR was run. TCRdb ran MiXCR on the multiplex PCR reads and lists one entry per CDR3 protein. The table has a few hundred thousand distinct CDR3 sequences, approximately 18% seen once; the top ten hold 2% to 3%. The sample taken for sequencing was peripheral blood. These TCRs come from an adult woman with stable Graves' hyperthyroidism.

This clonotype was counted many times. The chain combines TRBV19 with TRBJ1-5; D ambiguous. CDR1 and CDR2 from the germline V gene are LNHDA and SQIVND (reference sequence). Between the trimmed V and J ends, which lost 7 bases and 3 bases, there was a span of 16 bases. This CDR3 contains 15 residues. DNA of the CDR3: TGTGCCAGTACCCCTCCGGGATACTACAATCAGCCCCAGCATTTT. This encodes CASTPPGYYNQPQHF.

A few counts support this clonotype. The chain carries TRBV18 and TRBJ2-2, with 7 bases that match TRBD2. The CDR3 contains 17 residues. CDR1 is KGHSH, CDR2 LQKENI, per germline. Germline trimming cut 5 bases from V and 6 bases from J; bases unmatched to any gene: 15. CDR3 nucleotide sequence: TGTGCCAGCTCATCAACCAATGGACTAGTCGAGGCCGGGGAGCTGTTTTTT. Protein product: CASSSTNGLVEAGELFF.

This clonotype occurred many times. J is TRBJ2-2 and V is TRBV28, with a possible D match to TRBD2 (5 bases). Trimming left V 6 bases short and J 6 bases short, with 11 bases between. The CDR3 sequence is 13 residues long. Germline-derived CDR1 and CDR2 are MDHEN and SYDVKM. CDR3 amino acids: CASRTLDPGELFF. The CDR3 coding sequence is TGTGCCAGCAGGACACTAGACCCCGGGGAGCTGTTTTTT.

This clonotype was seen at least ten times. The chain has TRBV28 and TRBJ2-7; 9 bases are a match to TRBD1. Germline trimming cut 3 bases from V and 2 bases from J; bases unmatched to any gene: 5. CDR3 length: 15 amino acids. Germline V gene sequence: CDR1 MDHEN, CDR2 SYDVKM. The DNA for the CDR3 is TGTGCCAGCAGTTTGCAGGGACAGGGTCCCTACGAGCAGTACTTC. This translates into CASSLQGQGPYEQYF.

This clonotype was seen many times. The rearrangement links TRBV29-1 to TRBJ2-7; D remains unclear. Trimming removed 4 bases at V and 0 bases at J, with 13 bases between. CDR1 is SQVTM, CDR2 ANQGSEA, per germline. The CDR3 sequence is 14 residues long. CDR3 bases: TGCAGCGTTGGTGTTCGGGCGAACTCCTACGAGCAGTACTTC. It encodes CSVGVRANSYEQYF.

This clonotype was found a few times. The chain combines TRBV10-3 with TRBJ2-7, with 7 bases aligning to TRBD2. The CDR3 runs to 15 residues. Trimming took 2 bases from V and 2 from J; bases not matched to a gene: 6. CDR1 and CDR2 from the germline V gene are ENHRY and SYGVKD. The CDR3 DNA reads as TGTGCCATCAGTGAGGGGACTACCGGAACCTACGAGCAGTACTTC. It is translated as CAISEGTTGTYEQYF.

This chain joins TRBV6-1 and TRBJ1-5, with a tentative D call TRBD1 (6 bases). Germline values: CDR1 MNHNS, CDR2 SASEGT. The CDR3 runs 13 residues. Deletions cut 5 bases from V and 10 bases from J, with 15 bases between. CDR3 residues: CASSPRQVHPQHF. DNA of the CDR3: TGTGCCAGCAGTCCAAGACAGGTCCACCCCCAGCATTTT.

This clonotype was observed at least ten times. The V gene is TRBV12-3 or TRBV12-4, the J gene TRBJ2-7, with 14 bases aligning to TRBD2. J lost 3 bases, V lost 5 bases, and 3 bases had no gene match. This CDR3 spans 15 amino acids. CDR3 nucleotides: TGTGCCAGCAGTCGAGGGACTAGCGGGAGCTACGAGCAGTACTTC. The encoded protein is CASSRGTSGSYEQYF.

A note on this clonotype: A much more abundant neighbour one base away suggests this may be a read error. The chain has TRBV5-5 and TRBJ1-2; 7 nucleotides line up with TRBD1. CDR1 SGHKS and CDR2 YYEKEE come from the germline V gene (reference sequence). The CDR3 runs 16 residues. This chain's CDR3 is CASSYRGIFSNYGFTF. CDR3 nucleotides: TGTGCCAGCAGCTACAGGGGAATCTTCTCCAACTATGGCTTCACCTTC. Variable domain in full (rest from reference TRBV5-5 and TRBJ1-2): DAGVTQSPTHLIKTRGQQVTLRCSPISGHKSVSWYQQVLGQGPQFIFQYYEKEERGRGNFPDRFSARQFPNYSSELNVNALLLGDSALYLCASSYRGIFSNYGFTFGSGTRLTVV.

This clonotype was counted ten times or more. This chain joins TRBV28 and TRBJ1-5, with D uncertain. The V end was cut by 5 bases, the J end by 3 bases, with 8 bases between. Germline V gives CDR1 MDHEN, CDR2 SYDVKM. This CDR3 has 13 amino acids. CDR3 nucleotides: TGTGCCAGCAGTCCAGGTGTCAATCAGCCCCAGCATTTT. The encoded protein is CASSPGVNQPQHF.

In this sample, this clonotype turned up many times. The chain uses TRBV6-2 or TRBV6-3 and TRBJ1-1; 7 nucleotides align to TRBD1. The CDR3 consists of 18 residues. Germline CDR1 reads MNHEY; CDR2 reads SVGEGT. Trimming cost V 0 bases and J 0 bases; bases outside gene matches: 10. This CDR3 is CASSYSRGRVDVNTEAFF. CDR3 nucleotide sequence: TGTGCCAGCAGTTACTCGAGGGGGCGAGTTGACGTGAACACTGAAGCTTTCTTT.

The chain carries TRBV6-1 and TRBJ2-7; D possibly corresponds to TRBD2 (5 bases). This CDR3 region has 15 residues. Germline CDR1 MNHNS, CDR2 SASEGT. V was clipped by 0 bases and J by 0 bases, with 9 bases between them. CDR3: CASSEARAVSYEQYF. DNA for the CDR3: TGTGCCAGCAGTGAAGCGCGGGCGGTCTCCTACGAGCAGTACTTC.

The chain carries TRBV6-2 or TRBV6-3 and TRBJ2-7; 9 bases align to TRBD2. CDR1 and CDR2 from the germline V gene are MNHEY and SVGEGT. The CDR3 has 15 amino acids. The J segment lost 3 bases and the V segment lost 8 bases, leaving 11 bases of the junction unmatched. The CDR3 nucleotides are TGTGCCAGCTCCGGCGGGGGGGCTGGAGACTACGAGCAGTACTTC. Protein sequence: CASSGGGAGDYEQYF.

This clonotype was seen many times. The chain has TRBV6-2 or TRBV6-3 and TRBJ2-7; D might be TRBD1 (5 bases). This CDR3 comprises 16 residues. CDR1 MNHEY and CDR2 SVGEGT come from the germline V gene. Trimming cost V 5 bases and J 0 bases, with 17 bases left between them. The CDR3 here is CASSGPRQLLSYEQYF. The CDR3 DNA sequence: TGTGCCAGCAGTGGTCCTAGACAGCTGCTCTCCTACGAGCAGTACTTC.

This clonotype was seen ten or more times. This sequence joins TRBV11-1 and TRBJ2-5; D is unclear. The V and J ends lost 1 base and 5 bases respectively, with 20 bases between them. This CDR3 is 17 amino acids long. Per germline, CDR1 SGHAT and CDR2 FQDESV (reference sequence). The CDR3 region has the DNA TGTGCCAGCAGCTTAGTTGCCGGTGATGGGATCGGGGAGACCCAGTACTTC. As protein: CASSLVAGDGIGETQYF.

The table lists this clonotype with a few counts. The chain carries TRBV2 and TRBJ2-2; tentative D call: TRBD1 (5 bases). Per germline, CDR1 SNHLY and CDR2 FYNNEI. The CDR3 is 16 residues long. V dropped 2 bases and J dropped 0 bases, with 10 bases sitting between them. In nucleotides, the CDR3 is TGTGCCAGCAGTGAATGGGGCCTAGCGAACACCGGGGAGCTGTTTTTT. Translation gives CASSEWGLANTGELFF.

This clonotype was detected ten times or more. This chain uses TRBV10-2 with TRBJ1-3, with a tentative D call TRBD1 (5 bases). The CDR3 length is 16 residues. Trimming shortened V by 10 bases and J by 4 bases, and 23 bases separated the two germline ends. Germline CDR1 is WSHSY and CDR2 is SAAADI. The CDR3 DNA is TGCGCCACGCAAATCGGACCGGGACGTACGGGAAACACCATATATTTT. This sequence encodes CATQIGPGRTGNTIYF.